These T cell receptor beta chains were read from a single sample in a study of T cell responses to AZD1222 COVID-19 vaccine. Clones were sequenced by immunoSEQ multiplex PCR, and TCRdb holds only the in-frame ones, with some missing. The data hold some 140,000 clones, with 80% to 95% observed a single time. Sequenced here: peripheral blood, sampled on day 0 of AZD1222 vaccination. These receptors were taken from an adult in good health. Both conserved end residues are part of each CDR3. D genes are given only for firm matches. Size is omitted from some rows. Given values are once, few, many or a class for expanded clones.

size: few
J: TRBJ2-1
V: TRBV4-2
D: TRBD2
CDR3: CASSQPSSGRTYNEQFF
DNA: TGTGCCAGCAGCCAACCTTCTAGCGGGAGGACCTACAATGAGCAGTTCTTC

size: few
J: TRBJ1-3
V: TRBV18
D: -
CDR3: CASSPPPSQGIYTIYF
DNA: TGTGCCAGCTCACCACCGCCCTCCCAGGGGATATACACCATATATTTT

size: once
J: TRBJ2-1
V: TRBV29-1
D: TRBD1
CDR3: CSVESLGQTYNEQFF
DNA: TGCAGCGTTGAAAGTTTGGGACAGACTTACAATGAGCAGTTCTTC

size: few
J: TRBJ2-1
V: TRBV6-5
D: -
CDR3: CASSSPDYNEQFF
DNA: TGTGCCAGCAGTTCCCCGGATTACAATGAGCAGTTCTTC

size: once
J: TRBJ2-3
V: TRBV4-2
D: -
CDR3: CASSQEYGTDTQYF
DNA: TGTGCCAGCAGCCAAGAGTATGGCACAGATACGCAGTATTTT

size: -
J: TRBJ1-5
V: TRBV28
D: -
CDR3: CASTREAEQPQHF
DNA: TGTGCCAGCACTCGGGAAGCGGAACAGCCCCAGCATTTT

size: -
J: TRBJ2-1
V: TRBV5-1
D: -
CDR3: CASSTPRNEQFF
DNA: TGCGCCAGCAGCACCCCAAGAAATGAGCAGTTCTTC

size: -
J: TRBJ2-7
V: TRBV19
D: TRBD1
CDR3: CASSPGGPYEQYF
DNA: TGTGCCAGTAGTCCAGGGGGACCCTACGAGCAGTACTTC

size: -
J: TRBJ2-7
V: TRBV6-2/TRBV6-3
D: -
CDR3: CASTPGQRVHEQYF
DNA: TGTGCCAGCACCCCGGGTCAACGGGTACACGAGCAGTACTTC

size: -
J: TRBJ2-3
V: TRBV10-1
D: -
CDR3: CASSESIGLDRTDTQYF
DNA: TGCGCCAGCAGTGAGTCCATAGGGTTGGATCGCACAGATACGCAGTATTTT

size: -
J: TRBJ2-1
V: TRBV18
D: -
CDR3: CASSPRDSEQFF
DNA: TGTGCCAGCTCACCGCGGGACAGTGAGCAGTTCTTC

size: -
J: TRBJ2-1
V: TRBV5-4
D: TRBD1
CDR3: CASGTGGSENEQFF
DNA: TGTGCCAGCGGGACAGGGGGTTCCGAGAATGAGCAGTTCTTC

size: -
J: TRBJ1-6
V: TRBV18
D: -
CDR3: CASSPGNSPLHF
DNA: TGTGCCAGCTCACCAGGGAATTCACCCCTCCACTTT

size: -
J: TRBJ2-1
V: TRBV6-5
D: -
CDR3: CASFYQQGNEQFF
DNA: TGTGCCAGCTTCTACCAACAGGGTAATGAGCAGTTCTTC

size: once
J: TRBJ1-6
V: TRBV28
D: -
CDR3: CASTSYSPLHF
DNA: TGTGCCAGCACTAGTTACTCACCCCTCCACTTT

size: -
J: TRBJ2-2
V: TRBV10-3
D: -
CDR3: CAISSRGGESTGELFF
DNA: TGTGCCATCAGTTCCAGGGGAGGAGAAAGCACCGGGGAGCTGTTTTTT